Each of the 4 T cell receptor beta chains below was sequenced from the same sample in a study of technical replicates of blood from a few donors (dated by TCRdb to 2015 to 2018). Library prep was done by the immunoSEQ multiplex PCR assay. The immuneACCESS repertoire file appears here via TCRdb, limited to in-frame rearrangements. These files lack a portion of the clones; in checked studies, under half of the deficit traces to unresolved V genes, and the cause of the others is not known. The sample records more than 65,000 clones, about nine tenths of which are singletons. The ten largest clones capture about 0.36% of the sample. The source material was T cells isolated from PBMCs. The receptors were sampled from a human donor in good health. Some clones in this sample may be carry-over from other donors' samples.

This chain uses TRBV5-1 with TRBJ2-1, with TRBD2 matching 12 bases. Trimming cost V 1 base and J 0 bases; bases outside gene matches: 17. The CDR3 totals 22 residues. Germline V gene sequence: CDR1 SGHRS, CDR2 YFSETQ. CDR3 nucleotide sequence: TGCGCCAGCAGCTTGAACCGAAAACTAGCGGGGGGCCGGCTCCCCTCCTACAATGAGCAGTTCTTC. Protein product: CASSLNRKLAGGRLPSYNEQFF. Full variable domain (missing parts from reference TRBV5-1 and TRBJ2-1): KAGVTQTPRYLIKTRGQQVTLSCSPISGHRSVSWYQQTPGQGLQFLFEYFSETQRNKGNFPGRFSGRQFSNSRSEMNVSTLELGDSALYLCASSLNRKLAGGRLPSYNEQFFGPGTRLTVL.

The chain is built from TRBV27 and TRBJ2-7, with 8 bases aligning to TRBD2. Germline CDR1 and CDR2: MNHEY and SMNVEV (reference sequence). This CDR3 is 16 amino acids long. V was clipped by 5 bases and J by 3 bases; unmatched bases: 12. The CDR3 sequence is CASSPLYREGVYEQYF. The DNA for the CDR3 is TGTGCCAGCAGTCCCCTTTACCGGGAGGGCGTCTACGAGCAGTACTTC.

This chain connects TRBV29-1 to TRBJ2-6, with 10 positions matching TRBD2. The CDR3 loop spans 16 amino acids. Germline assignment: CDR1 SQVTM and CDR2 ANQGSEA. J lost 3 bases, V lost 5 bases, and 7 bases had no gene match. The CDR3 loop is CSVQREGRFGANVLTF. The CDR3, as DNA: TGCAGCGTTCAGCGGGAGGGCCGTTTTGGGGCCAACGTCCTGACTTTC.

This rearrangement joins TRBV13 to TRBJ2-7; a possible D gene is TRBD2 (6 bases). The CDR3 runs 15 residues. Germline CDR1 and CDR2: PRHDT and FYEKMQ (reference sequence). Trimming cost V 5 bases and J 2 bases, with 16 bases left between them. CDR3 coding DNA: TGTGCCAGCAGCCCCCAGGAGGGGCCGACCTACGAGCAGTACTTC. It encodes CASSPQEGPTYEQYF.